Listed below are T cell receptor beta chains from one sample, sequenced in a study of blood T cell repertoires in COVID-19. Profiled with immunoSEQ multiplex PCR; TCRdb holds only in-frame clones, not every one. Altogether some 110,000 clones are present, around 79% being singletons, with the ten largest covering roughly 2.5%. Sequenced material: peripheral blood. The source is a man aged 45-65 years with acute or convalescent COVID-19. CDR3s include the opening cysteine and the closing phenylalanine or tryptophan. The order of the fields is V gene, clone size, D gene, J gene, CDR3 DNA, CDR3 protein. D genes are given only for firm matches. Clone size is stated in some rows and not others, as once, few, many or a class when expanded.

TRBV4-1	-	TRBD1	TRBJ1-5	TGCGCCAGCAGCCAAGGTCCAGGGGGAGGACAGCCCCAGCATTTT	CASSQGPGGGQPQHF
TRBV28	-	-	TRBJ1-1	TGTGCCAGCAGTTCCGGAGGAGCGAACACTGAAGCTTTCTTT	CASSSGGANTEAFF
TRBV11-2	-	-	TRBJ1-1	TGTGCCAGCAGCTTAGAGCCAGGGATGAACACTGAAGCTTTCTTT	CASSLEPGMNTEAFF
TRBV3-1/TRBV3-2	-	-	TRBJ2-7	TGTGCCAGCAGCCAAGGCTCAGGGCCTTCCTCAGGGCAGTACTTC	CASSQGSGPSSGQYF
TRBV6-5	-	-	TRBJ2-7	TGTGCCAGCAGTCGTCAGGGTCTTGGGGAGCAGTACTTC	CASSRQGLGEQYF
TRBV11-2	-	TRBD1	TRBJ1-4	TGTGCCAGCACCCGACAGGGGAGGGCTGGCGAAAAACTGTTTTTT	CASTRQGRAGEKLFF
TRBV5-1	-	TRBD1	TRBJ1-2	TGCGCCAGCAGCTTCGGGACAGGGGGGAAGAACTATGGCTACACCTTC	CASSFGTGGKNYGYTF
TRBV18	-	TRBD1	TRBJ2-7	TGTGCCAGCTCACCCTCGAGGGGGCCCGGCGAGCAGTACTTC	CASSPSRGPGEQYF
TRBV2	-	TRBD1	TRBJ2-2	TGTGCCAGCGACAGGGGTGCAGACACCGGGGAGCTGTTTTTT	CASDRGADTGELFF
TRBV28	-	TRBD2	TRBJ2-1	TGTGCCAGCAGTTGGATGGGACTAGTCTTAAATGAGCAGTTCTTC	CASSWMGLVLNEQFF
TRBV14	-	-	TRBJ1-1	TGTGCCAGCAGCCAAGCTTACAGGGAGAACACTGAAGCTTTCTTT	CASSQAYRENTEAFF
TRBV11-2	once	-	TRBJ1-2	TGTGCCAGCAGCCCCCGTGGGGACAAGGCCCTCTATGGCTACACCTTC	CASSPRGDKALYGYTF
TRBV5-1	-	-	TRBJ2-5	TGCGCCAGCAGCCTGCCTCTAGCGCCCCAAGAGACCCAGTACTTC	CASSLPLAPQETQYF
TRBV30	few	-	TRBJ2-7	TGTGCCTGGAGTGCCCGAGACGAGCAGTACTTC	CAWSARDEQYF
TRBV7-3	-	TRBD2	TRBJ2-1	TGTGCCAGCAGCTCCCTAGCGGGAAGTAATGAGCAGTTCTTC	CASSSLAGSNEQFF
TRBV4-1	-	-	TRBJ2-1	TGCGCCAGCAGCCAAGGTCAACTAGACAATGAGCAGTTCTTC	CASSQGQLDNEQFF
TRBV21-1	-	-	TRBJ2-7	TGTGCCAGCAAAGACAGCAAGAGCTCCTACGAGCAGTACTTC	CASKDSKSSYEQYF
TRBV4-1	-	-	TRBJ1-5	TGCGCCAGCAGCCAAGTCGGGCAGCCCCAGCATTTT	CASSQVGQPQHF
TRBV9	-	-	TRBJ1-3	TGTGCCAGCAGCGTAGCAAACGGGGGACTTTTCTCTGGAAACACCATATATTTT	CASSVANGGLFSGNTIYF
TRBV19	-	TRBD1	TRBJ1-5	TGTGCCAGTAGACGGGACAGGGAGGGCAATCAGCCCCAGCATTTT	CASRRDREGNQPQHF
TRBV6-5	-	-	TRBJ2-7	TGTGCCACCAAACGGGGTGGAGACTACGAGCAGTACTTC	CATKRGGDYEQYF
TRBV7-3	-	TRBD2	TRBJ2-3	TGTGCCAGCAGCTTAATAGGCTTGACTAGCGGGGGCACAGATACGCAGTATTTT	CASSLIGLTSGGTDTQYF
TRBV10-3	-	TRBD1	TRBJ2-5	TGTGCCATCAGCGCCGGGACAGGGGATGGGACCCAGTACTTC	CAISAGTGDGTQYF
TRBV7-3	-	-	TRBJ1-1	TGTGCCAGCAGCTTAGAGGGACTGGGGAACACTGAAGCTTTCTTT	CASSLEGLGNTEAFF
TRBV21-1	-	-	TRBJ1-4	TGTGCCAGCAGCAAAGATACACCCTTTTCTGAAAAACTGTTTTTT	CASSKDTPFSEKLFF
TRBV5-1	-	-	TRBJ2-3	TGCGCCAGCAGTGATACCGGGACTAGCACAGATACGCAGTATTTT	CASSDTGTSTDTQYF
TRBV2	-	TRBD2	TRBJ2-5	TGTGCCAGCAAAACGGGGGGGGAGACCCAGTACTTC	CASKTGGETQYF
TRBV5-6	-	TRBD1	TRBJ1-1	TGTGCCAGCAGCTTGGAACCCGACAGGGAGAACACTGAAGCTTTCTTT	CASSLEPDRENTEAFF
TRBV7-9	-	-	TRBJ2-7	TGTGCCAGCAGCTTAGACAGGGCGTGGTACAACGAGCAGTACTTC	CASSLDRAWYNEQYF
TRBV5-4	-	-	TRBJ2-7	TGTGCCAGCAGCTTGGGGCAAGTGGAGCAGTACTTC	CASSLGQVEQYF
TRBV2	-	TRBD2	TRBJ2-7	TGTGCCAGCATCGAGGGAGGGCGCCTTTACGAGCAGTACTTC	CASIEGGRLYEQYF
TRBV5-4	few	-	TRBJ2-3	TGTGCCAGCAGCTTGGTCGGAGGAAACACAGATACGCAGTATTTT	CASSLVGGNTDTQYF
TRBV28	-	-	TRBJ2-7	TGTGCCAGCAGGCGATCCTACGAGCAGTACTTC	CASRRSYEQYF
TRBV25-1	-	TRBD1	TRBJ1-1	TGTGCCAGCAGTGGGCCGGGACAGGGCGTGACTGAAGCTTTCTTT	CASSGPGQGVTEAFF
TRBV19	-	-	TRBJ2-1	TGTGCCAGTAGTATCGTTAACAATGAGCAGTTCTTC	CASSIVNNEQFF
TRBV5-8	few	-	TRBJ2-3	TGTGCCAGCAGCAGTTTCCTAGCGTTTAAAGATACGCAGTATTTT	CASSSFLAFKDTQYF
TRBV7-8	-	TRBD1	TRBJ1-5	TGTGCCAGCAGCCCAGACGACAGGGGGGAGGATCAGCCCCAGCATTTT	CASSPDDRGEDQPQHF
TRBV10-2	once	-	TRBJ2-2	TGCGCCAGACAACAGGGAAGTGGAACCGGGGAGCTGTTTTTT	CARQQGSGTGELFF
TRBV5-1	few	-	TRBJ1-3	TGCGCCAGCAGCCCGTCGACTGGGAGCTCTGGAAACACCATATATTTT	CASSPSTGSSGNTIYF
TRBV30	-	TRBD1	TRBJ1-6	TGTGCCTGGAGAAAGGACAGGGGGAGTTCACCCCTCCACTTT	CAWRKDRGSSPLHF
TRBV18	-	TRBD2	TRBJ2-5	TGTGCCAGCTCACCGGAGGCTAGCGGGGCCGAGACCCAGTACTTC	CASSPEASGAETQYF
TRBV5-4	once	TRBD1	TRBJ1-3	TGTGCCAGCAGCCTGGGACAGGGGAGGAACACCATATATTTT	CASSLGQGRNTIYF
TRBV5-4	-	TRBD2	TRBJ2-7	TGTGCCAGCAGCTCGGGACTAGCGGGAGGGCTAAATCCCTACGAGCAGTACTTC	CASSSGLAGGLNPYEQYF
TRBV12-3/TRBV12-4	-	TRBD1	TRBJ2-1	TGTGCCAGCAGCCAGGGGGCCGGGATGGGGTTCTTC	CASSQGAGMGFF
TRBV7-2	-	TRBD1	TRBJ1-5	TGTGCCAGCAGCTTAGGCAGGGGGTCTAATCAGCCCCAGCATTTT	CASSLGRGSNQPQHF
TRBV3-1/TRBV3-2	-	TRBD1	TRBJ1-2	TGTGCCAGCAGCCCCCGCAGGGGGCTAGGCTACACCTTC	CASSPRRGLGYTF
TRBV3-1/TRBV3-2	-	-	TRBJ1-1	TGTGCCAGCAGCCAAGAGGAAGGGACACCTAACACTGAAGCTTTCTTT	CASSQEEGTPNTEAFF
TRBV19	-	-	TRBJ2-7	TGTGCCAGTGGGGGGACAGTGGGTAACGAGCAGTACTTC	CASGGTVGNEQYF
TRBV3-1/TRBV3-2	medium-sized	-	TRBJ2-2	TGTGCCAGCAGCCAAGTGGCTAGCGAGAGCACCGGGGAGCTGTTTTTT	CASSQVASESTGELFF
TRBV5-8	-	TRBD1	TRBJ2-7	TGTGCCAGCAGCCAGACAGGGAGCTCCTACGAGCAGTACTTC	CASSQTGSSYEQYF
TRBV18	once	-	TRBJ2-7	TGTGCCAGCTCACCTGGGACCGGGAGCGACGAGCAGTACTTC	CASSPGTGSDEQYF
TRBV5-1	-	TRBD2	TRBJ2-7	TGCGCCAGCAGCGATTCCGGGACTAGCGTGTACGAGCAGTACTTC	CASSDSGTSVYEQYF
TRBV27	-	-	TRBJ1-1	TGTGCCAGCAGTTTGGGTTCAGGGAAAACTGAAGCTTTCTTT	CASSLGSGKTEAFF